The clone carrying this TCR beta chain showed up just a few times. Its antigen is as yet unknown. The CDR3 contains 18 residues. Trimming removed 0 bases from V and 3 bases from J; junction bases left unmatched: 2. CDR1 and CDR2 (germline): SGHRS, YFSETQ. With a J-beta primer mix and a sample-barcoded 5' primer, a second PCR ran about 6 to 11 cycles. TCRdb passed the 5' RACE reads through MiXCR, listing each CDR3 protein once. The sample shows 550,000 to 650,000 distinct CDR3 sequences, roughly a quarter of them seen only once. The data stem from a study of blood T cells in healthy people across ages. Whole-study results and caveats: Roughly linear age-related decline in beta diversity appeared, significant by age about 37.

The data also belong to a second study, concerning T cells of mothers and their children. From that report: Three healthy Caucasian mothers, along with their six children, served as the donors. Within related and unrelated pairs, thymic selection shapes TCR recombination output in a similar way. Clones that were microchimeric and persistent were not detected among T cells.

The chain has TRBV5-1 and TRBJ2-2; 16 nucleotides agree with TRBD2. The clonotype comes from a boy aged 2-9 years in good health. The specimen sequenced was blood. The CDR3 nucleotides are TGCGCCAGCAGCTTGGAGGGACTAGCGGGAGGGTACACCGGGGAGCTGTTTTTT. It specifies CASSLEGLAGGYTGELFF.